Sequencing of this TCR beta chain was carried out in a study of memory CD4+ T cells and cytomegalovirus serostatus. Broader study findings: A US-trained random forest predicted CMV serostatus with median AUC roughly 0.91. Each of 67 CMV-associated TCRbeta sequences occurred in one to five individuals. Suggested: most of the CMV-linked TCR signature lies in CD4+ memory cells.

Single viable CD3+CD4+CD8-CD45RO+ cells were sorted as the memory CD4+ T cells. For this clone: The antigen remains undetermined.

Per the study methods: After removing out-of-frame reads, approximately 2.2 million distinct TCRbeta sequences remained. Profiled with immunoSEQ multiplex PCR; TCRdb holds only in-frame clones, not every one. That table is the source of V, J and clone size, and D and trimming were worked out from the DNA. There are 30,000 to 45,000 clones in the sample; 70% to 80% occur only once, and roughly 5% lies in the top ten. Sequencing was done on a sample of memory CD4+ T cells from blood. The sequence was obtained from an adult in good health and CMV-seropositive.

As DNA, the CDR3 is TGTGCCAGCAGTGCCAGGGGGGTTGAGACCCAGTACTTC. This sequence encodes CASSARGVETQYF. The gene calls are TRBV6-1 and TRBJ2-5; D is perhaps TRBD1 (7 bases). Between the trimmed V and J ends, which lost 4 bases and 5 bases, there was a span of 11 bases. The CDR3 runs 13 residues. The V gene's germline CDR1 is MNHNS and CDR2 SASEGT.